This TCR beta chain is from a study of T cells after yellow fever vaccination (dated by TCRdb to about 2019). Notes on the research overall: The SMART-Seq v4 Ultra Low Input RNA kit was used to prepare libraries from fractions with low cell numbers. The cohort comprised two healthy male donors, one aged 18 to 29 and one aged 30 to 39 years. Blood was collected at multiple timepoints before and after primary and secondary immunization, and bulk PBMC replicates and cell subsets were isolated. To follow T-cell clones before and after both primary and booster YFV17D yellow fever vaccination, bulk TCR alpha and beta repertoires underwent longitudinal sequencing.

TCR cDNA was synthesized by 5'RACE template switching, which introduced a universal primer site and unique molecular identifiers. Priming for cDNA synthesis came from both the TCR alpha and TCR beta constant segments. Two PCR steps were used to amplify libraries, with sample barcodes and sequencing adapters being added in the second step. Sequencing of libraries was performed on Illumina HiSeq 2500 (2x100 bp) or NovaSeq (2x150 bp). Per the original workflow: Demultiplexing of reads and collapsing into UMI consensus sequences were performed with MIGEC, and V(D)J alignment was carried out with MiXCR. Vaccine-responding clonotypes were identified with edgeR using replicate PBMC samples, with FDR below 0.01 and a log2 fold change above 5 up to day 15 being required. Each bulk clonotype received a CD4 or CD8 identity based on whether the sequenced CD4 or CD8 repertoire contained that clonotype at higher abundance. The public reads were run again by TCRdb, first through fastp at Q25 and then through MiXCR, and only productive beta chains were kept. Rows merge per CDR3 protein into single entries with the most common DNA and genes. The V and J calls, along with clone size, are taken from TCRdb and not from the paper's own processing. The sample table lists roughly 310,000 distinct CDR3 sequences, 8.7% of them with a count of one. The ten biggest clones cover 15% to 20% of the sample.

There are many counts of this clonotype. Its antigen is still unknown. The sample holds no much larger clone one base away, and base qualities are not on file. Taken with the paper, the label for treatment or condition translates to: live attenuated yellow fever vaccine strain. At every blood-draw timepoint, two biological replicates of bulk PBMCs were collected. PBMCs were isolated from peripheral blood using a standard Ficoll-Paque protocol. TriZol was used to extract RNA from bulk PBMCs, from CD4 and CD8 fractions, and from dextramer-positive and dextramer-negative fractions. Study-wide conclusions, independent of this receptor: The secondary T-cell response was found to be weaker but faster than the primary response, with a peak reached on day 5 rather than on day 15. After the booster, most clones that had expanded after primary vaccination were detected again (roughly 95% of CD4 and around 88% of CD8), suggesting broad maintenance of memory. Computational filtering was needed because FACS-sorted repertoires could contain abundant contaminating clonotypes from the bulk population. A small share of clonotypes occurred in both CD4 and CD8 compartments, likely arising from convergent recombination. The study included only a couple of donors, which limits how far the findings can be generalized.

Material: PBMCs, obtained on the day of the first yellow fever vaccination. This sequence originates from a man between 18 and 29 years old who received the YFV17D yellow fever vaccine.

CDR3 protein: CASRNRDRGEETQYF. The nucleotide sequence is given as TGTGCCAGCAGGAACCGGGACAGAGGGGAAGAGACCCAGTACTTC. The chain was built from TRBV11-1 and TRBJ2-5; 7 bases in the middle match TRBD1. CDR1 and CDR2, per the germline V gene (reference sequence), are SGHAT and FQDESV. Trimmed from V: 6 bases; trimmed from J: 3 bases; junction bases lacking a gene match: 10. The CDR3 numbers 15 residues from cysteine through phenylalanine. Only CDR3 DNA is held: 45 bases, read in frame from base 1. This CDR3, with the reference TRBV11-1 and TRBJ2-5 proteins standing in past its ends, gives the full variable domain EAEVAQSPRYKITEKSQAVAFWCDPISGHATLYWYRQILGQGPELLVQFQDESVVDDSQLPKDRFSAERLKGVDSTLKIQPAELGDSAMYLCASRNRDRGEETQYFGPGTRLLVL.